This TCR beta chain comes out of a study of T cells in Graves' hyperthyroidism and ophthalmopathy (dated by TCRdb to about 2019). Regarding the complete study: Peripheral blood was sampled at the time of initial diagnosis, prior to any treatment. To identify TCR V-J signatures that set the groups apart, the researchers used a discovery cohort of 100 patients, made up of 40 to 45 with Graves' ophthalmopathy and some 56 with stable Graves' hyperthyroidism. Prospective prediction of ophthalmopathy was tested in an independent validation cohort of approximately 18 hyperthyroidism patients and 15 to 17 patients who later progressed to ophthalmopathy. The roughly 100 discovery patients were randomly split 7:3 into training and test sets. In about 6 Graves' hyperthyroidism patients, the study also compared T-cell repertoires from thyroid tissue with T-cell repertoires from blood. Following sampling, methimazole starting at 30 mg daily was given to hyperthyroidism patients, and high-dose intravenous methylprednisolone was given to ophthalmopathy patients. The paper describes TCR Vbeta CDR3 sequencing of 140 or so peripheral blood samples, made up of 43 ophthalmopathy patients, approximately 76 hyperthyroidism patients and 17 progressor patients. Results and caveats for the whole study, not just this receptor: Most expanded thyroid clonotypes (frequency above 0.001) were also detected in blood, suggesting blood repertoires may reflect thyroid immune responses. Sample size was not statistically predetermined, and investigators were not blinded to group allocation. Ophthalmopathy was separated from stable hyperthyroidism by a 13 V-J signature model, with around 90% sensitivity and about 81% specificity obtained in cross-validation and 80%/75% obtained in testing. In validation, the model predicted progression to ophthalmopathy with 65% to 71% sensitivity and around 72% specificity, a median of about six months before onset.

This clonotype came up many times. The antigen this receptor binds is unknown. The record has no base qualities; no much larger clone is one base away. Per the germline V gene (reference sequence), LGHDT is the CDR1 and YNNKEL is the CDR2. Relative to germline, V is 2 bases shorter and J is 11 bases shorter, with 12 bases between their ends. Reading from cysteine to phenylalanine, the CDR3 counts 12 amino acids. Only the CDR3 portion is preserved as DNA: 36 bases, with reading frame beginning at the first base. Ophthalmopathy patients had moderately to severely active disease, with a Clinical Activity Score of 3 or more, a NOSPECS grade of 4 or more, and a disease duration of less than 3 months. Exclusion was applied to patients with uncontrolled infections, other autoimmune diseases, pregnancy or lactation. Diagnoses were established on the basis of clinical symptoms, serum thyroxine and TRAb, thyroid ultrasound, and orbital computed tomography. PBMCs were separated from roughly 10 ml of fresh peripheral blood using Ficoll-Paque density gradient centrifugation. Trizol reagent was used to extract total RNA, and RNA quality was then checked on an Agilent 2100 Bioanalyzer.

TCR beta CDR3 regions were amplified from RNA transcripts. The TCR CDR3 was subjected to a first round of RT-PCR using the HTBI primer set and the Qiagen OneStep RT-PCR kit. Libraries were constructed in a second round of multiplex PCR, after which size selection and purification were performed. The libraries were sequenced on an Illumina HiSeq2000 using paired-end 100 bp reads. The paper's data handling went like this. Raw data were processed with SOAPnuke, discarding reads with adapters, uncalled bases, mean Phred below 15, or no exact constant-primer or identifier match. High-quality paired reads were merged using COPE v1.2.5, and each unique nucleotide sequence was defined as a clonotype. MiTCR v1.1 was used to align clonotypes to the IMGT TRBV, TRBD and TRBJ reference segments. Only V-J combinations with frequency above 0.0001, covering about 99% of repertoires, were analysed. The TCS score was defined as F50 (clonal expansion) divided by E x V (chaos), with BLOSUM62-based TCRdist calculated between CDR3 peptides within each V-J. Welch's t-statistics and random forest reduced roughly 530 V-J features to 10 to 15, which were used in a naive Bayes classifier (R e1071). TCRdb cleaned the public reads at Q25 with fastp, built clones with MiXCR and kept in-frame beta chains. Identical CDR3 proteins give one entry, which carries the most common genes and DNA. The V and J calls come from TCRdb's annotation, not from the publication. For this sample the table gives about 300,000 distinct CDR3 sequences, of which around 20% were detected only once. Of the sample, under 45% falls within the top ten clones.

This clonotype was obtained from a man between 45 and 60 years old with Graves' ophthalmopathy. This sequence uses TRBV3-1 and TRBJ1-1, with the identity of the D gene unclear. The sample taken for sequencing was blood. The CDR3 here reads CASSQRNRRAFF. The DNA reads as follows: TGTGCCAGCAGCCAACGTAATCGAAGGGCTTTCTTT. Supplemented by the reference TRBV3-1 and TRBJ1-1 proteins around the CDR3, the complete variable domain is DTAVSQTPKYLVTQMGNDKSIKCEQNLGHDTMYWYKQDSKKFLKIMFSYNNKELIINETVPNRFSPKSPDKAHLNLHINSLELGDSAVYFCASSQRNRRAFFGQGTRLTVV.